This T cell receptor beta chain was found in a study of cytotoxic CD8 clonotypes in ibrutinib-treated CLL. Study details: Overall, 24 responses were partial and 2 complete; following median 68 months, roughly 15 patients stayed remitted and 12 progressed.

Germline-derived CDR1 and CDR2 are MNHNY and SVGAGI (reference sequence). The CDR3 length is 12 residues. V was pared by 8 bases and J by 6 bases, with 10 bases between. General study points: Few clonotypes were public, and these shrank or held steady under treatment.

A word on this clone: Its specificity is unknown.

A 1 in 200,000 to 1 in 1 million T cell depth was the sequencing target. TCRdb's copy holds only in-frame clones and misses some; the assay was immunoSEQ multiplex PCR. The repertoire includes approximately 300,000 clones, 80% of them detected once, and 6.5% to 8.5% sits in the top ten. This TCR derives from a human donor with chronic lymphocytic leukemia. Sequencing used PBMCs, obtained before ibrutinib treatment. The gene calls are TRBV6-6 and TRBJ2-2; D is perhaps TRBD2 (5 bases). CDR3 sequence (DNA): TGTGCCAGCTGTGGAGGTGCCGGGGAGCTGTTTTTT. It is translated as CASCGGAGELFF.